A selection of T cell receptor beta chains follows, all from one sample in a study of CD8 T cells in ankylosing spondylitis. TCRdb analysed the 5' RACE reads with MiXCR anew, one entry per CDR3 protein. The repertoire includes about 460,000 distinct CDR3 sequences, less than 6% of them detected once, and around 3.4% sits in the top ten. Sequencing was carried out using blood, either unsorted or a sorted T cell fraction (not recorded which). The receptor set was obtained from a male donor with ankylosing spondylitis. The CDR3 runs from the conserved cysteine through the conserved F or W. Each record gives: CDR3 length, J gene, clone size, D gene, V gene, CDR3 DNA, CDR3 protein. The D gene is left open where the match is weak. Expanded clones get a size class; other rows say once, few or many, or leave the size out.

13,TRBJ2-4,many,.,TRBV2,TGTGCCAGCGGGTGGGGGGAGGAAAACATTCAGTACTTC,CASGWGEENIQYF
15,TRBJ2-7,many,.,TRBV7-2,TGTGCCAGCAGCCTAGCGGGACAGGGAGCCTCCGAGCAGTACTTC,CASSLAGQGASEQYF
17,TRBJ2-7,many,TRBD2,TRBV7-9,TGTGCCAGCAGCGCTCTGAGGACTAGCGGGAACCTCTACGAGCAGTACTTC,CASSALRTSGNLYEQYF
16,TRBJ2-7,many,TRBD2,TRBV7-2,TGTGCCAGCAGCTTAGGACTCGGGACTAGCTTAAACGAGCAGTACTTC,CASSLGLGTSLNEQYF
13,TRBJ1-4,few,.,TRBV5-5,TGTGCCAGCAGCTTGGAGGCTCTTGCAAAACTGTTTTTT,CASSLEALAKLFF
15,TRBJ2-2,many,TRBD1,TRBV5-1,TGCGCCAGCAGCTTGGGAGGGACAGCCACCGGGGAGCTGTTTTTT,CASSLGGTATGELFF
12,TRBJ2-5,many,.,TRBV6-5,TGTGCCAGCACCCAGGGTCAAGGGACCCAGTACTTC,CASTQGQGTQYF
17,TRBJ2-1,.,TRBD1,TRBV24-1,TGTGCCACCAGTGAGACACAGGGAAGGGGGCCCTACAATGAGCAGTTCTTC,CATSETQGRGPYNEQFF
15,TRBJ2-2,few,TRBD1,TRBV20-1,TGCAGTGCCATAGACAGGGGAGATTACACCGGGGAGCTGTTTTTT,CSAIDRGDYTGELFF
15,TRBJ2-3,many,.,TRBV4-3,TGCGCCAGCAGCCTTTACTACGGAAGCCCAGATACGCAGTATTTT,CASSLYYGSPDTQYF
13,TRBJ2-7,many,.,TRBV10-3,TGTGCCATAAAATCTCCCCAAGGATACGAGCAGTACTTC,CAIKSPQGYEQYF
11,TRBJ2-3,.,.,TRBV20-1,TGCAGTGCTATAACCGGGACGACGCAGTATTTT,CSAITGTTQYF
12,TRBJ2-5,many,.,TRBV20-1,TGCAGTGCACAGACACGGGGGGAGACCCAGTACTTC,CSAQTRGETQYF
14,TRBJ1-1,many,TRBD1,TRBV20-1,TGCAGTGCTCGGCTTGGACAGGCTAACACTGAAGCTTTCTTT,CSARLGQANTEAFF
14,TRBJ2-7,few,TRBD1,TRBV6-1,TGTGCCAGCAGAGGACAGGGGAAAGCCTACGAGCAGTACTTC,CASRGQGKAYEQYF
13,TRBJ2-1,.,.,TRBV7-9,TGTGCCAGCAGCATCGGGGGGCACAATGAGCAGTTCTTC,CASSIGGHNEQFF
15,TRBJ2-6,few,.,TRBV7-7,TGTGCTAGCAGCTTAAACAGCCGCGGGGCCAACGTCCTGACTTTC,CASSLNSRGANVLTF
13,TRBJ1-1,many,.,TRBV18,TGTGCCAGCTCACCATCGGTCGTGCCTGAAGCTTTCTTT,CASSPSVVPEAFF
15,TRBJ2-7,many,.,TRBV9,TGTGCCAGCAGCGTAGGGTTAGGGACCTCCTACGAGCAGTACTTC,CASSVGLGTSYEQYF
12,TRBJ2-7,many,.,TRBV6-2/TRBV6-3,TGTGCCCTGAGGGAACAGGGAGGCGAGCAGTACTTC,CALREQGGEQYF
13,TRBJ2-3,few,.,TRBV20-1,TGCAGTGCTAGTCAGGACCCCACAGATACGCAGTATTTT,CSASQDPTDTQYF
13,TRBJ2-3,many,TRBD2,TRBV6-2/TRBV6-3,TGTGCCAGCAGACTAGCGGGGCGAGATACGCAGTATTTT,CASRLAGRDTQYF
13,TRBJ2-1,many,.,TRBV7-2,TGTGCCAGCAGCTCTGCAAATTACAATGAGCAGTTCTTC,CASSSANYNEQFF
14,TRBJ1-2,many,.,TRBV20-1,TGCAGTTTCCTCCCCAGGGCAGCCAACTATGGCTACACCTTC,CSFLPRAANYGYTF
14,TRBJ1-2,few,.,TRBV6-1,TGTGCCAGCAGCTCAGTAATTAGGAGTGATGGCTACACCTTC,CASSSVIRSDGYTF
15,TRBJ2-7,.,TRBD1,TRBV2,TGTGCCAGCAGTGAAATGACAGGGGAACTCGGGGAGCAGTACTTC,CASSEMTGELGEQYF
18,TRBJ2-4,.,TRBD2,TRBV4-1,TGCGCCAGCAGCCAAGGACTAGCGGGTCCTCTAGCCAAAAACATTCAGTACTTC,CASSQGLAGPLAKNIQYF
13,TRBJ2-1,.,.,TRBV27,TGTGCCAGCAGTTTAGCGGGTTCGCTTGAGCAGTTCTTC,CASSLAGSLEQFF
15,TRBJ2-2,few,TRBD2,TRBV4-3,TGCGCCAGCAGCCCATCTAGCGGGAGGACCGGGGAGCTGTTTTTT,CASSPSSGRTGELFF
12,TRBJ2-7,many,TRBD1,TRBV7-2,TGTGCCACCAAGGACAGGGTCCACGAGCAGTACTTC,CATKDRVHEQYF
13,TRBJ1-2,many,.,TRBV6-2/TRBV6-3,TGTGCCAGCACTATGACGGATAACTATGGCTACACCTTC,CASTMTDNYGYTF
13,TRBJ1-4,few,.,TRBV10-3,TGTGCCATCACTCCAGACAGGACCGAAAAACTGTTTTTT,CAITPDRTEKLFF
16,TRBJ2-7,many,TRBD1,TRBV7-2,TGTGCCAGCAGCTTAGAGGGGACAGGGGCAACCTACGAGCAGTACTTC,CASSLEGTGATYEQYF
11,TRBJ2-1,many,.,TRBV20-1,TGCAGTGCTTTACCCCACAATGAGCAGTTCTTC,CSALPHNEQFF
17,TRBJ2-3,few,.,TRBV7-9,TGTGCCAGCAGCGCCCGAACAGGGGACTCTAGCACAGATACGCAGTATTTT,CASSARTGDSSTDTQYF
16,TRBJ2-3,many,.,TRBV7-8,TGTGCCAGCAGCTTAGAGGGGGGACTCGGCACAGATACGCAGTATTTT,CASSLEGGLGTDTQYF
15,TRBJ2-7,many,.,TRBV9,TGTGCCAGCAGCGTAGGGGCAGGGTCCTCCTACGAGCAGTACTTC,CASSVGAGSSYEQYF
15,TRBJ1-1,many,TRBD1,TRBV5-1,TGCGCCAGCAGCCCCCCAACAAGCCCAGGGGGTCGAGCTTTCTTT,CASSPPTSPGGRAFF
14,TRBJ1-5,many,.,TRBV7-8,TGTGCCAGCAGCCGGTGGGAGTACTATCAGCCCCAGCATTTT,CASSRWEYYQPQHF
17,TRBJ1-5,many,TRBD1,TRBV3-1,TGTGCCAGCAGCCCCTCGGGACAGGGGTCGAGAAATCAGCCCCAGCATTTT,CASSPSGQGSRNQPQHF